These 24 T cell receptor beta chains share one sample of origin, sequenced in a study of cytomegalovirus exposure and HLA in healthy donors (TCRdb year 2017). Library creation used the immunoSEQ multiplex PCR assay. For the multiplex PCR, a mixture combining 60 forward primers for TCR Vbeta segments and 13 reverse primers for TCR Jbeta segments was used. The source is immuneACCESS, and TCRdb retained only in-frame sequences with V and J called. Part of the clones is not carried over; for the studies checked, unresolved V genes explain less than half of this, and the remainder is unexplained. The sample table contains 100,000 to 120,000 clones; only one count was recorded for approximately 80% of them. Of the sample, over 2.5% is held by the ten largest clones. The sequencing input was PBMCs. These receptors were collected from a woman between 55 and 75 years old in good health and CMV-seropositive.

The chain carries TRBV18 and TRBJ1-1; no firm D call. The CDR3 is 12 residues long. From germline, CDR1 is KGHSH and CDR2 LQKENI. V lost 4 bases, J lost 1 base, and 4 bases lay in between. CDR3 region: CASSLKNTEAFF. The DNA of the CDR3 is TGTGCCAGCTCACTCAAGAACACTGAAGCTTTCTTT.

The chain combines TRBV9 with TRBJ1-2; tentatively, D is TRBD1 (6 bases). The germline V gene encodes CDR1 SGDLS and CDR2 YYNGEE. V shed 4 bases and J shed 7 bases, with 23 bases lying between them. The CDR3 is 16 amino acids. CDR3 DNA: TGTGCCAGCAGCTCAATCTTACAGGGCCCTGGTGGTGGCTACACCTTC. This encodes CASSSILQGPGGGYTF.

V and J are TRBV5-6 and TRBJ1-1, with a possible D match to TRBD1 (5 bases). This CDR3 has 16 residues. V was cut by 0 bases and J by 5 bases, with 17 bases left in between. Per germline, CDR1 SGHDT and CDR2 YYEEEE. CDR3 residues: CASSLEAGDVGTEAFF. The CDR3 DNA reads TGTGCCAGCAGCTTGGAGGCGGGGGACGTGGGGACTGAAGCTTTCTTT.

The gene calls are TRBV5-1 and TRBJ1-1, with TRBD1 matching over 7 bases. Germline-derived CDR1 and CDR2 are SGHRS and YFSETQ. The CDR3 extends over 13 amino acids. Germline trimming cut 3 bases from V and 11 bases from J; bases unmatched to any gene: 10. The CDR3 region has the DNA TGCGCCAGCAGCTACACAGGGGATGGCCCCGCTTTCTTT. It yields the protein CASSYTGDGPAFF.

V is TRBV7-8 and J is TRBJ2-4; 9 bases map to TRBD1. This CDR3 is 19 amino acids long. The V segment lost 2 bases and the J segment 9 bases; nucleotides outside the gene matches: 20. The germline V gene has CDR1 SGHVS and CDR2 FQNEAQ. Here the CDR3 reads CASSLPPVQGAKLRGIQYF. The CDR3 DNA reads as TGTGCCAGCAGCTTACCCCCGGTACAGGGGGCCAAATTGAGGGGCATTCAGTACTTC.

The V gene is TRBV2, the J gene TRBJ1-5; maybe TRBD1 (5 bases). The CDR3 length is 12 residues. V dropped 7 bases and J dropped 9 bases, with 13 bases sitting between them. Germline V gene sequence: CDR1 SNHLY, CDR2 FYNNEI. CDR3 coding DNA: TGTGCCAGCAACGTGGAAAGGGGGCCCCAGCATTTT. Amino acids: CASNVERGPQHF.

The chain links TRBV4-2 to TRBJ1-2, with D possibly being TRBD1 (6 bases). V gave up 3 bases and J gave up 0 bases, with 14 bases separating them. Germline lookup yields CDR1 LGHNA and CDR2 YNFKEQ. This CDR3 has 16 residues. Here the CDR3 reads CASSQTAGATNYGYTF. CDR3 in DNA: TGTGCCAGCAGCCAGACTGCAGGGGCAACTAACTATGGCTACACCTTC.

This chain joins TRBV5-1 and TRBJ2-1, with 8 bases that match TRBD2. The V and J ends lost 5 bases and 4 bases, in that order; junction bases with no gene match: 11. Germline values: CDR1 SGHRS, CDR2 YFSETQ. The CDR3 runs to 16 residues. This CDR3 is CASSSVAGGPYNEQFF. The CDR3 coding sequence is TGCGCCAGCAGTTCCGTGGCGGGAGGACCTTACAATGAGCAGTTCTTC.

V is TRBV6-6 and J is TRBJ1-2, with a possible D match to TRBD1 (6 bases). The germline V and J ends were trimmed by 6 bases and 8 bases, with 13 bases remaining between them. The germline V gene has CDR1 MNHNY and CDR2 SVGAGI (reference sequence). The CDR3 length is 12 residues. CDR3 nucleotide sequence: TGTGCCAGCAGCCGAAACAGGGACGGCTACACCTTC. This encodes CASSRNRDGYTF.

The J gene is TRBJ2-1, the V gene TRBV19; possibly TRBD1 for D (6 bases). The CDR3 length is 13 residues. The V end was cut by 6 bases, the J end by 8 bases, with 14 bases between. CDR1 is LNHDA and CDR2 is SQIVND in the germline V gene (reference sequence). CDR3 coding DNA: TGTGCCAGTAGGTACAGGGATTCCGATGAGCAGTTCTTC. It encodes CASRYRDSDEQFF.

This chain links TRBV4-1 with TRBJ2-2; 11 positions match TRBD2. The CDR3 consists of 15 residues. CDR1 is MGHRA and CDR2 is YSYEKL in the germline V gene. Trimming took 4 bases from V and 6 from J; bases not matched to a gene: 4. CDR3 coding DNA: TGCGCCAGCAGCCTAGCGGGAGGGCCGTCCGGGGAGCTGTTTTTT. It translates to CASSLAGGPSGELFF.

This sequence joins TRBV28 and TRBJ1-1, with D possibly matching TRBD1 (5 bases). CDR3 length equals 14 residues. Germline V gene lookup returns CDR1 MDHEN and CDR2 SYDVKM. V lost 4 bases to trimming and J lost 4 bases, with 13 bases between them. CDR3 nucleotides: TGTGCCAGCAGTTACCCATTAGGGGCCACTGAAGCTTTCTTT. This codes for CASSYPLGATEAFF.

The chain recombines TRBV7-3 with TRBJ2-1; TRBD1 aligns across 7 bases. Losses at the gene ends were 5 bases for V and 0 bases for J; bases not matched to a gene: 7. The CDR3 sequence is 16 residues long. CDR1 is SGHTA, CDR2 FQGTGA, per germline. The CDR3 loop reads CASSPAGGSSYNEQFF. In DNA form, the CDR3 reads TGTGCCAGCAGCCCTGCAGGGGGTAGCTCCTACAATGAGCAGTTCTTC.

The gene calls are TRBV10-3 and TRBJ1-1; TRBD1 might be the D (6 bases). This CDR3 is 15 amino acids long. Trimming left V 4 bases short and J 1 base short, with 13 bases between. The germline V gene encodes CDR1 ENHRY and CDR2 SYGVKD. CDR3 sequence: CAISVSGVPNTEAFF. The CDR3 nucleotides are TGTGCCATCAGTGTCTCAGGGGTCCCGAACACTGAAGCTTTCTTT.

CDR3 sequence reads: CASRREGDTQYF. The CDR3, as DNA: TGCGCCAGCAGGCGGGAGGGGGATACGCAGTATTTT. The chain is built from TRBV5-1 and TRBJ2-3; 9 bases fit TRBD2. This CDR3 spans 12 amino acids. The germline V gene encodes CDR1 SGHRS and CDR2 YFSETQ. After removal of 5 bases from V and 6 bases from J, the junction contained 1 base not matched to a gene. The full variable domain, rest sourced from reference TRBV5-1 and TRBJ2-3, is KAGVTQTPRYLIKTRGQQVTLSCSPISGHRSVSWYQQTPGQGLQFLFEYFSETQRNKGNFPGRFSGRQFSNSRSEMNVSTLELGDSALYLCASRREGDTQYFGPGTRLTVL.

V and J are TRBV13 and TRBJ2-1, with D perhaps matching TRBD1 (6 bases). The CDR3 runs 18 residues. V dropped 7 bases and J dropped 4 bases, with 26 bases sitting between them. Germline values: CDR1 PRHDT, CDR2 FYEKMQ (reference sequence). The CDR3: CASTQPGSGHLRYNEQFF. DNA for the CDR3: TGTGCCAGCACCCAACCGGGCTCGGGACACTTAAGATACAATGAGCAGTTCTTC.

J is TRBJ1-6 and V is TRBV7-9, with 8 nucleotides matching TRBD1. The CDR3 length is 13 residues. Trimming cost V 8 bases and J 10 bases; bases outside gene matches: 7. The germline gives CDR1 SEHNR, CDR2 FQNEAQ (reference sequence). The CDR3: CASRPAGGSPLHF. DNA for the CDR3: TGTGCCAGCCGACCGGCAGGGGGCTCACCCCTCCACTTT.

A few counts support this clone. The rearrangement joins TRBV7-6 to TRBJ2-7, with TRBD2 matching 9 bases. Germline lookup yields CDR1 SGHVS and CDR2 FNYEAQ. With 5 bases clipped from V and 2 bases from J, the junction kept 4 bases outside the gene matches. This CDR3 spans 14 amino acids. The CDR3, as DNA: TGTGCCAGCAGCCTCCTAGCGGGAACCTACGAGCAGTACTTC. Its translation: CASSLLAGTYEQYF.

This chain uses TRBV28 with TRBJ2-2; 8 nucleotides agree with TRBD1. This CDR3 is built from 15 residues. The junction had 9 bases not matched to a gene; V was cut back by 6 bases and J by 6 bases. Per germline, CDR1 MDHEN and CDR2 SYDVKM. CDR3 residues: CASRARQGRAGELFF. CDR3 in DNA: TGTGCCAGCAGGGCCCGACAGGGGCGAGCCGGGGAGCTGTTTTTT.

The rearrangement links TRBV9 to TRBJ2-7; TRBD1 aligns across 11 bases. The CDR3 spans 15 residues. V shed 3 bases, J shed 7 bases, and the junction held 9 bases outside the gene matches. The germline gives CDR1 SGDLS, CDR2 YYNGEE. CDR3 DNA: TGTGCCAGCAGCGGCGGACAGGGGGCGCCGGAAGAGCAGTACTTC. Protein sequence: CASSGGQGAPEEQYF.

About this clone: The same CDR3 also results from other DNA sequences found in this sample. The V call is TRBV2, the J call TRBJ1-5; 8 bases match TRBD1. Germline V gene sequence: CDR1 SNHLY, CDR2 FYNNEI. This CDR3 has 14 residues. V shed 4 bases, J shed 2 bases, and the junction held 1 base outside the gene matches. The CDR3: CASSGGQGNQPQHF. The CDR3 region has the DNA TGTGCCAGCAGTGGGGGACAGGGCAATCAGCCCCAGCATTTT.

The CDR3 here is CAWGTGGGEQYF. DNA of the CDR3: TGTGCCTGGGGGACAGGGGGCGGCGAGCAGTACTTC. This chain joins TRBV30 and TRBJ2-5, with 12 bases lining up with TRBD1. The J call may not be correct, given that the DNA end is closer to TRBJ2-7. The CDR3 contains 12 residues. Germline values: CDR1 GTSNPN, CDR2 SVGIG (reference sequence).

The genes are TRBV5-4 and TRBJ2-1; D is unresolved. This CDR3 comprises 14 residues. V lost 0 bases, J lost 0 bases, and 4 bases lay in between. CDR1 SGHNT and CDR2 YYREEE come from the germline V gene (reference sequence). CDR3 sequence: CASSLDSSYNEQFF. CDR3 coding DNA: TGTGCCAGCAGCTTGGATAGCTCCTACAATGAGCAGTTCTTC.

The chain combines TRBV9 with TRBJ2-7, with D possibly matching TRBD2 (6 bases). The germline V gene has CDR1 SGDLS and CDR2 YYNGEE. The CDR3 has 15 amino acids. Trimming took 4 bases from V and 4 from J, leaving 18 bases between them. CDR3 sequence reads: CASSLVPTGVYEQYF. The CDR3 nucleotides are TGTGCCAGCAGCCTCGTCCCCACGGGAGTGTACGAGCAGTACTTC.